This TCR beta chain was sequenced for a study of metastatic and nonmetastatic thyroid tumors (dated by TCRdb to the early 2020s). Context from the whole study: For patients with malignant and with benign thyroid disease, the researchers compared repertoires between peripheral blood samples and tumor or nodule tissue samples. On the study overall, not on this receptor specifically: TCR beta diversity was reported as significantly higher in malignant tumors than in benign nodules, in both blood and tumor samples.

Library prep was done by PCR. The instrument was an Illumina HiSeq 4000. High-throughput sequencing was used to profile the CDR3 region of the TCR beta-chain in every patient. Per the original workflow: CDR3 differences across clinicopathological groups were used to build a classifier for discriminating distant-metastatic papillary thyroid cancer patients. Repertoire diversity was assessed with the Shannon index, and tumor-blood repertoire similarity with the Morisita-Horn index. TCRdb reanalyzed the raw reads on its own, using fastp at Q25 for trimming and MiXCR for clone calling, and kept in-frame beta chains. The V and J calls were determined by TCRdb, not by the authors. The sample table records approximately 7,400 clones; 30% to 35% of these occur just once. The ten largest account for 37% of the sample. To note about this clone: Its recognized antigen is unknown. Base qualities are not recorded, but no much larger clone differs from it by a single base.

No treatment had been received by any patient before thyroid surgery. Using T-cell receptor beta sequencing, the researchers looked back retrospectively at clinical samples from patients, gathered between about 2011 and 2019. The CDR3 sequence holds 13 residues, the cysteine and phenylalanine included. The DNA shown is the 39-base CDR3, in frame from base 1. V and J lose 3 bases and 5 bases, and a span of 11 bases separates them. The CDR1 and CDR2 encoded by the germline V gene (reference sequence) are SEHNR and FQNEAQ. The chain is made from TRBV7-9 and TRBJ2-7, with the D gene uncertain. The origin of this receptor is a female donor with papillary thyroid cancer or a benign thyroid nodule (not recorded which). Some clones in this sample may be carry-over from other donors' samples. Sequenced input: adjacent normal tissue. CDR3 region: CASSFTQSHEQYF. The DNA sequence is given as TGTGCCAGCAGCTTCACACAATCCCACGAGCAGTACTTC.